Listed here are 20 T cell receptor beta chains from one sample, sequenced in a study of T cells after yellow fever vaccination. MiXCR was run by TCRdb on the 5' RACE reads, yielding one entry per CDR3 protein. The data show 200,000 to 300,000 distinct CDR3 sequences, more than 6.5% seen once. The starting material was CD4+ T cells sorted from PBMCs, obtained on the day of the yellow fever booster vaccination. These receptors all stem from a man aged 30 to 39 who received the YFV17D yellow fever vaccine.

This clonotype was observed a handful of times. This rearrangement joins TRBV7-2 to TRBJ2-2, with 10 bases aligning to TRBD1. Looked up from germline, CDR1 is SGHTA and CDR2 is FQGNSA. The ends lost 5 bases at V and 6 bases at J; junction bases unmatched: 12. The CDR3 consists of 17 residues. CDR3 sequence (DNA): TGTGCCAGCAGCCCCAGACTAGGGGACAGGGGTCCCGGGGAGCTGTTTTTT. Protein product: CASSPRLGDRGPGELFF.

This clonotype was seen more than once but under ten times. The CDR3 loop is CSALAPHTDTQYF. CDR3 DNA sequence: TGCAGTGCCCTCGCCCCCCACACAGATACGCAGTATTTT. This chain links TRBV20-1 with TRBJ2-3; no reliable D call. This CDR3 is built from 13 residues. Looked up from germline, CDR1 is DFQATT and CDR2 is SNEGSKA (reference sequence). V was trimmed by 6 bases and J by 2 bases, leaving 12 bases between them.

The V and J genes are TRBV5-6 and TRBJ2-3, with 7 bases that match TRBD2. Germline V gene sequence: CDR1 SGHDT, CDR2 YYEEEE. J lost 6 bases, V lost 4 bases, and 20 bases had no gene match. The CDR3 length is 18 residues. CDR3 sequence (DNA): TGTGCCAGCAGCCCCGCGCTAGCGGTTACCGAATTGGGGGATACGCAGTATTTT. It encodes CASSPALAVTELGDTQYF. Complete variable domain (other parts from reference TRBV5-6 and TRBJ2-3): DAGVTQSPTHLIKTRGQQVTLRCSPKSGHDTVSWYQQALGQGPQFIFQYYEEEERQRGNFPDRFSGHQFPNYSSELNVNALLLGDSALYLCASSPALAVTELGDTQYFGPGTRLTVL.

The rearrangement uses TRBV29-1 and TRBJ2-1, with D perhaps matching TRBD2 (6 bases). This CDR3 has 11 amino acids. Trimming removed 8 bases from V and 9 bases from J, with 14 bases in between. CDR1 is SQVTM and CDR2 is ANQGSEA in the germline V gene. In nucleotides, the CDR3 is TGCAGCTACGGTGGGGGGTTTGAGCAGTTCTTC. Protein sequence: CSYGGGFEQFF.

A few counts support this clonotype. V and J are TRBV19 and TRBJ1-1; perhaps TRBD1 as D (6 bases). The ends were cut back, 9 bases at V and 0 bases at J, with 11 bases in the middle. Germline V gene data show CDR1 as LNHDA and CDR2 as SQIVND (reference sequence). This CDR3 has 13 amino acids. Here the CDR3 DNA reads TGTGCCAGCCAGAGACAGGTGAACACTGAAGCTTTCTTT. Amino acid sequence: CASQRQVNTEAFF.

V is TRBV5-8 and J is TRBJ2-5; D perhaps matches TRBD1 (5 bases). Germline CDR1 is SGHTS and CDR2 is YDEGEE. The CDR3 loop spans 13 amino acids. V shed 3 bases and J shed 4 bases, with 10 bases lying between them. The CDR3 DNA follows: TGTGCCAGCAGCTGGAGACAGCGAGAGACCCAGTACTTC. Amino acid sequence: CASSWRQRETQYF. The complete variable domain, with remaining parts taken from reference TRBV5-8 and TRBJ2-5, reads EAGVTQSPTHLIKTRGQQATLRCSPISGHTSVYWYQQALGLGLQFLLWYDEGEERNRGNFPPRFSGRQFPNYSSELNVNALELEDSALYLCASSWRQRETQYFGPGTRLLVL.

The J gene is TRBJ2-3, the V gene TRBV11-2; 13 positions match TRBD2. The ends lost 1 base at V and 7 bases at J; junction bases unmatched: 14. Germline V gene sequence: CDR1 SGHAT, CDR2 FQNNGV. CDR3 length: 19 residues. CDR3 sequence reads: CASSLGWGLAGSLVNTQYF. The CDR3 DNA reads TGTGCCAGCAGCTTAGGGTGGGGACTAGCGGGAAGCTTAGTTAATACGCAGTATTTT.

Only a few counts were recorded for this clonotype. CDR3 protein: CSARDQEQPQHF. The CDR3, as DNA: TGCAGTGCTAGAGATCAGGAGCAGCCCCAGCATTTT. The chain links TRBV20-1 to TRBJ1-5; D remains unclear. This CDR3 region has 12 residues. The V end was cut by 0 bases, the J end by 7 bases, with 7 bases between. Germline-derived CDR1 and CDR2 are DFQATT and SNEGSKA (reference sequence).

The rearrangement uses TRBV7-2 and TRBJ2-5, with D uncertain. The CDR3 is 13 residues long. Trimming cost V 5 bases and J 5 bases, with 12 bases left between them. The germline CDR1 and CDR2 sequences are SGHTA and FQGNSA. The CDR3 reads CASSPRVEETQYF. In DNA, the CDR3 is TGTGCCAGCAGCCCCCGTGTGGAGGAGACCCAGTACTTC.

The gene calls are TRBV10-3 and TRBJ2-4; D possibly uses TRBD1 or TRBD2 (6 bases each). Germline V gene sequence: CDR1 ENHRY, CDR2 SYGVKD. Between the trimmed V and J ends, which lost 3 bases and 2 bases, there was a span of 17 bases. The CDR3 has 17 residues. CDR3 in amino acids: CAISDQQGLESKNIQYF. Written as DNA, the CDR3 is TGTGCCATCAGTGATCAACAGGGACTGGAGTCCAAAAACATTCAGTACTTC.

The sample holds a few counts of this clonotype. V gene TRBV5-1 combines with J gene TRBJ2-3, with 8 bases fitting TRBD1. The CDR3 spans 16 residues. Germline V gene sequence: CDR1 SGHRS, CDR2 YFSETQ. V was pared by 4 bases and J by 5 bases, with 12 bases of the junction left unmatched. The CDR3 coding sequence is TGCGCCAGCAGCAAACAGGGGGATATTTCAGGAGATACGCAGTATTTT. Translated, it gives CASSKQGDISGDTQYF. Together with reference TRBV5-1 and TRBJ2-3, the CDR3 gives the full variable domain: KAGVTQTPRYLIKTRGQQVTLSCSPISGHRSVSWYQQTPGQGLQFLFEYFSETQRNKGNFPGRFSGRQFSNSRSEMNVSTLELGDSALYLCASSKQGDISGDTQYFGPGTRLTVL.

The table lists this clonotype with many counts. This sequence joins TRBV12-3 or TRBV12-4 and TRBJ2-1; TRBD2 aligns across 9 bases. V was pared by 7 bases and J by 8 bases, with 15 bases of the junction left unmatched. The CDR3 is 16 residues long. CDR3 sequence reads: CASNNPGGGRADEQFF. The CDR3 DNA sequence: TGTGCCAGCAACAACCCCGGCGGCGGGAGGGCCGATGAGCAGTTCTTC.

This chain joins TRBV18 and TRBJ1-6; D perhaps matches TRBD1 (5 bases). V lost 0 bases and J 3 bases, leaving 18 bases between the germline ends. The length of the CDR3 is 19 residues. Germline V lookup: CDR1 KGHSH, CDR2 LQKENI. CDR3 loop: CASSPPVKPLGVYNSPLHF. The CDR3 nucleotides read TGTGCCAGCTCACCACCGGTAAAACCATTGGGGGTCTATAATTCACCCCTCCACTTT. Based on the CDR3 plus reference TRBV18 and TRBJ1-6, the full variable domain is NAGVMQNPRHLVRRRGQEARLRCSPMKGHSHVYWYRQLPEEGLKFMVYLQKENIIDESGMPKERFSAEFPKEGPSILRIQQVVRGDSAAYFCASSPPVKPLGVYNSPLHFGNGTRLTVT.

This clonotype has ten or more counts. The CDR3: CASSLDVNNEQFF. The CDR3 bases are TGCGCCAGCAGCTTGGACGTTAACAATGAGCAGTTCTTC. The chain recombines TRBV5-1 with TRBJ2-1, with D unclear. In germline, CDR1 is SGHRS, CDR2 YFSETQ. The ends were cut back, 0 bases at V and 5 bases at J, with 6 bases in the middle. This CDR3 has 13 residues.

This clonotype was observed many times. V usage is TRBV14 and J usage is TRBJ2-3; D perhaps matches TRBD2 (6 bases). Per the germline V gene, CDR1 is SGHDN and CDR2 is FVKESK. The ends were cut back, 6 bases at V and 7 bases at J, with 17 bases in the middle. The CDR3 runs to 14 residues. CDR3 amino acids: CASSRLEDQNTQYF. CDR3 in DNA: TGTGCCAGCAGTCGACTAGAAGATCAGAATACGCAGTATTTT. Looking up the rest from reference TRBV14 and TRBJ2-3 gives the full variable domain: EAGVTQFPSHSVIEKGQTVTLRCDPISGHDNLYWYRRVMGKEIKFLLHFVKESKQDESGMPNNRFLAERTGGTYSTLKVQPAELEDSGVYFCASSRLEDQNTQYFGPGTRLTVL.

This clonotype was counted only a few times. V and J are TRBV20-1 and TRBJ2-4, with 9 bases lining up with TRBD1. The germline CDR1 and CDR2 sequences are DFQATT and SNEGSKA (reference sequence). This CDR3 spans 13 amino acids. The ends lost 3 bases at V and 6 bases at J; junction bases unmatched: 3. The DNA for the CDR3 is TGCAGTGCTAGGGGGGACAGGGTAAACATTCAGTACTTC. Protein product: CSARGDRVNIQYF.

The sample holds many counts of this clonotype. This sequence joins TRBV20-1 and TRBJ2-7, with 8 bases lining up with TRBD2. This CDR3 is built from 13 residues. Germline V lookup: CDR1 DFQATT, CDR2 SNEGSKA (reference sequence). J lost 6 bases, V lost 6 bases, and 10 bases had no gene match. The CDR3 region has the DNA TGCAGTGCCACCCCGGGACTAGTTAGCGAGCAGTACTTC. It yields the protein CSATPGLVSEQYF.

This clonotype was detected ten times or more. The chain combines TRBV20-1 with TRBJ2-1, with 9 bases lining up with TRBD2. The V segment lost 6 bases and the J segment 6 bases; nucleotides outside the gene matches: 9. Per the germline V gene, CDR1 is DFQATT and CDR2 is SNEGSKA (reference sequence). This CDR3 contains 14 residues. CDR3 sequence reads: CSARIAGVINEQFF. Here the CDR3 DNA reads TGCAGTGCCCGGATAGCGGGAGTAATCAATGAGCAGTTCTTC.

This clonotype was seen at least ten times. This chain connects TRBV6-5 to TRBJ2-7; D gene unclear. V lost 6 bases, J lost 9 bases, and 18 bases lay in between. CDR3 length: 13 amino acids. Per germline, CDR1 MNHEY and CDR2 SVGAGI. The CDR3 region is CASRLTIQTAQYF. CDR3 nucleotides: TGTGCCAGCAGGTTAACGATCCAGACGGCGCAGTACTTC.

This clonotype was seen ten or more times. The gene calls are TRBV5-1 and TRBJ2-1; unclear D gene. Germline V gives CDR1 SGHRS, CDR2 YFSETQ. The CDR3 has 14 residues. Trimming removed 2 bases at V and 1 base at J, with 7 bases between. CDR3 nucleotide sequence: TGCGCCAGCAGCTTTTATCCTTCCTACAATGAGCAGTTCTTC. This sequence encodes CASSFYPSYNEQFF. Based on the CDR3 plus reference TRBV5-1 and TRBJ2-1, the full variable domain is KAGVTQTPRYLIKTRGQQVTLSCSPISGHRSVSWYQQTPGQGLQFLFEYFSETQRNKGNFPGRFSGRQFSNSRSEMNVSTLELGDSALYLCASSFYPSYNEQFFGPGTRLTVL.